This T cell receptor (beta chain) is drawn from a study of cytomegalovirus exposure and HLA in healthy donors. Overall study: Falling in the Caucasian-associated ancestry cluster were 81% of under 450 genotyped donors.

Unmatched junction bases numbered 7, after V lost 6 bases and J lost 1 base. The CDR3 length is 15 residues. From germline, CDR1 is SNHLY and CDR2 FYNNEI. Study-wide results and limits: TCR beta chain V- and J-gene trimming was linked, in a later analysis, to a missense variant in DCLRE1C. As a later analysis showed, several of the most significant clusters appeared to be linked to common viral pathogens.

The study ran its PCR with 60 Vbeta and 13 Jbeta primers. Generated by immunoSEQ multiplex PCR, the TCRdb table keeps only in-frame clones and is missing some. The repertoire holds 85,000 to 100,000 clones, around 76% seen once, with approximately 6.4% in the top ten. This clone was found a few times. Antigen specificity is unknown. The TCR sequence derives from a man in his forties in good health and CMV-seropositive. The chain links TRBV2 to TRBJ2-5; TRBD1 matches 8 bases. The sequencing sample was made of PBMCs. The CDR3 loop is CASSGQGQSQETQYF. The CDR3 coding sequence is TGTGCCAGCAGCGGACAGGGACAGTCCCAAGAGACCCAGTACTTC.